Here is one T cell receptor (beta chain) with its context. The CDR3 has 14 residues. CDR1 LGHNT and CDR2 FRNRAP come from the germline V gene. V shed 6 bases and J shed 11 bases, with 22 bases lying between them. Recruited during active infection, patients (from Seattle) were subsequently followed longitudinally. In the study's own analysis: Cell counts per sample came from amplifying reference gene primers. Clones were read by immunoSEQ multiplex PCR, and TCRdb kept only the in-frame ones, dropping some. Clone size and V and J calls were adopted from that table, with D and trimming inferred from the DNA. This table holds some 300,000 clones, just under 90% found once. The data are from a study of blood T cell repertoires in COVID-19. Turning to the study itself: COVID-19 samples from acute and convalescent phases originated in the United States, Italy and Spain. PBMCs, B-cell-depleted T cells, or T cells provided the cDNA or gDNA that made up the material.

This TCR came from a woman aged 25 to 39 with COVID-19, enrolled during active disease. This chain joins TRBV12-5 and TRBJ1-1, with a possible D match to TRBD1 (6 bases). The sequenced sample consisted of peripheral blood. The CDR3 spells CASGVTGTKGVAFF. The CDR3 nucleotides read TGTGCTAGTGGGGTGACAGGTACCAAGGGGGTGGCTTTCTTT.